The 6 T cell receptor beta chains listed next were all sequenced from one sample in a study of blood T cell repertoires in COVID-19. Measured with immunoSEQ multiplex PCR; TCRdb has only the in-frame clones, and not every one. The sample lists approximately 75,000 clones, roughly four fifths occurring once. Sequenced input: peripheral blood. The receptors derive from a human donor in a cohort sampled during active COVID-19.

J is TRBJ2-7 and V is TRBV6-1; 8 bases align to TRBD1. CDR1 and CDR2 (germline): MNHNS, SASEGT. The V gene end was trimmed by 1 base and the J gene end by 6 bases; junction bases not matched to a gene: 5. The CDR3 has 14 residues. CDR3 DNA sequence: TGTGCCAGCAGTGAAGTGGGCAGGGGGCGCGAGCAGTACTTC. Translation: CASSEVGRGREQYF.

This chain links TRBV6-5 with TRBJ2-7, with D maybe TRBD2 (5 bases). The CDR3 contains 14 residues. Germline V lookup: CDR1 MNHEY, CDR2 SVGAGI. V lost 8 bases and J 2 bases, leaving 16 bases between the germline ends. The DNA of the CDR3 is TGTGCCAGCGAAAAGGTTAAGGGAGCCTACGAGCAGTACTTC. It codes for CASEKVKGAYEQYF.

J is TRBJ2-7 and V is TRBV6-6; a possible D gene is TRBD1 (6 bases). Germline V gene lookup returns CDR1 MNHNY and CDR2 SVGAGI (reference sequence). Trimming cost V 3 bases and J 2 bases, with 11 bases left between them. This CDR3 contains 14 residues. Here the CDR3 reads CASSYTRGPYEQYF. The CDR3 DNA is TGTGCCAGCAGTTATACCAGGGGCCCCTACGAGCAGTACTTC.

The chain uses TRBV10-3 and TRBJ1-6; the D is unclear. There are 12 residues in the CDR3. CDR1 is ENHRY and CDR2 is SYGVKD in the germline V gene. The germline V and J ends were trimmed by 2 bases and 10 bases, with 6 bases remaining between them. Here the CDR3 reads CAISELRSPLHF. The CDR3 DNA sequence: TGTGCCATCAGTGAGCTCAGGTCACCCCTCCACTTT.

This clone was observed a few times. This rearrangement joins TRBV19 to TRBJ1-2, with TRBD1 identical over 8 bases. The CDR3 runs to 15 residues. The germline V gene encodes CDR1 LNHDA and CDR2 SQIVND (reference sequence). V was pared by 5 bases and J by 6 bases, with 11 bases of the junction left unmatched. The DNA for the CDR3 is TGTGCCAGTAGTCCAGCGGGACAGGTTTTAGATGGCTACACCTTC. Protein: CASSPAGQVLDGYTF.

This rearrangement joins TRBV14 to TRBJ2-1; D might be TRBD1 (6 bases). The CDR3 runs to 16 residues. The germline V and J ends were trimmed by 4 bases and 3 bases, with 16 bases remaining between them. Germline lookup yields CDR1 SGHDN and CDR2 FVKESK. The CDR3 region has the DNA TGTGCCAGCAGCCTCAAGACAGGACTCCGCTACAATGAGCAGTTCTTC. Protein: CASSLKTGLRYNEQFF.